Each of the 10 T cell receptor beta chains below was sequenced from the same sample in a study of blood T cell repertoires in COVID-19. TCRdb's table, derived via immunoSEQ multiplex PCR, lists solely in-frame clones and lacks some. The sample lists under 500,000 clones; 75% to 90% were seen once. The specimen sequenced was peripheral blood. The receptors were gathered from a woman younger than 45 with acute or convalescent COVID-19.

The V and J genes are TRBV5-6 and TRBJ1-6, with TRBD1 identical over 8 bases. There are 15 residues in the CDR3. V was clipped by 1 base and J by 10 bases; unmatched bases: 7. The germline gives CDR1 SGHDT, CDR2 YYEEEE. In DNA, the CDR3 is TGTGCCAGCAGCTTGTGGACAGGGATGTCCTCACCCCTCCACTTT. Translation gives CASSLWTGMSSPLHF.

This clone was seen a single time. This rearrangement joins TRBV11-2 to TRBJ1-1, with D possibly TRBD1 on 5 matching bases. V lost 2 bases and J 1 base, leaving 11 bases between the germline ends. The CDR3 runs 15 residues. Per the germline V gene, CDR1 is SGHAT and CDR2 is FQNNGV. The CDR3: CASSLNWDSNTEAFF. The CDR3 DNA is TGTGCCAGCAGCTTAAACTGGGACTCGAACACTGAAGCTTTCTTT.

V gene TRBV27 combines with J gene TRBJ1-4, with D tentatively TRBD1 (6 bases). V was pared by 3 bases and J by 7 bases, with 12 bases between. From germline, CDR1 is MNHEY and CDR2 SMNVEV (reference sequence). The CDR3 consists of 14 residues. CDR3 DNA sequence: TGTGCCAGCAGTTTTCTCGGGGGGCGTGAAAAACTGTTTTTT. Translated: CASSFLGGREKLFF.

The chain recombines TRBV28 with TRBJ2-1; possible D gene TRBD2, 6 bases. Germline CDR1 MDHEN, CDR2 SYDVKM. V lost 8 bases and J lost 5, with 13 bases in between. This CDR3 is 13 amino acids long. For the CDR3, the DNA is TGTGCCAGCCGGCGGGGCCCCCACAATGAGCAGTTCTTC. Its translation: CASRRGPHNEQFF.

This chain connects TRBV12-5 to TRBJ2-3; 11 bases map to TRBD1. Germline CDR1 and CDR2: LGHNT and FRNRAP. The V gene end was trimmed by 4 bases and the J gene end by 6 bases; junction bases not matched to a gene: 3. The CDR3 spans 14 residues. Written as DNA, the CDR3 is TGTGCTAGTGGTTCGGGACAGGGGGATGATACGCAGTATTTT. Translated: CASGSGQGDDTQYF.

CDR3 DNA: TGCGCCAGCAGCTGGGCGGGGGCCTACGAGCAGTACTTC. Its translation is CASSWAGAYEQYF. V usage is TRBV5-1 and J usage is TRBJ2-7; 7 positions match TRBD2. The V and J ends lost 3 bases and 2 bases, in that order; junction bases with no gene match: 2. The CDR3 contains 13 residues. Germline V gene lookup returns CDR1 SGHRS and CDR2 YFSETQ.

The chain is built from TRBV30 and TRBJ1-2; 7 nucleotides line up with TRBD1. This CDR3 is 13 amino acids long. CDR1 is GTSNPN and CDR2 is SVGIG in the germline V gene (reference sequence). Germline trimming cut 3 bases from V and 8 bases from J; bases unmatched to any gene: 9. CDR3 nucleotides: TGTGCCTGGAGAGGACAGGCGTTCGGGGGCTACACCTTC. Translated, it gives CAWRGQAFGGYTF.

This clone was detected only once. The chain recombines TRBV6-1 with TRBJ2-3; the match to TRBD2 covers 15 bases. The CDR3 has 16 residues. V shed 0 bases, J shed 10 bases, and the junction held 5 bases outside the gene matches. Germline V gene sequence: CDR1 MNHNS, CDR2 SASEGT. The CDR3 coding sequence is TGTGCCAGCAGTGAAGCCTTGGGACTAGCGGGGGGCCCGCAGTATTTT. Translation: CASSEALGLAGGPQYF.

This sequence joins TRBV11-3 and TRBJ2-1, with TRBD1 matching over 7 bases. In germline, CDR1 is SGHNT, CDR2 YENEEA. The CDR3 loop spans 14 amino acids. Trimming cost V 5 bases and J 2 bases; bases outside gene matches: 3. The CDR3 DNA sequence: TGTGCCAGCAGCCCCGGGACAGCCTACAATGAGCAGTTCTTC. It is translated as CASSPGTAYNEQFF. The full variable domain, its missing parts supplied by reference TRBV11-3 and TRBJ2-1, is EAGVVQSPRYKIIEKKQPVAFWCNPISGHNTLYWYLQNLGQGPELLIRYENEEAVDDSQLPKDRFSAERLKGVDSTLKIQPAELGDSAVYLCASSPGTAYNEQFFGPGTRLTVL.

V is TRBV7-2 and J is TRBJ2-1, with 11 bases matching TRBD2. Germline values: CDR1 SGHTA, CDR2 FQGNSA. This CDR3 has 17 amino acids. V trimming: 2 bases; J trimming: 6 bases; junction bases outside the gene matches: 9. Here the CDR3 reads CASSLSTSGEYPNEQFF. The CDR3 DNA sequence: TGTGCCAGCAGCTTATCGACTAGCGGGGAATACCCCAATGAGCAGTTCTTC.